One and the same sample provided the 29 T cell receptor beta chains below, sequenced in a study of control samples from healthy donors and cancer patients. Profiled with immunoSEQ multiplex PCR; TCRdb holds only in-frame clones, not every one. The sample consists of 130,000 to 150,000 clones, more than 85% of them appearing once. Sequenced material: blood. These receptors all come from a man aged 30-40 years in good health.

This clone has only one observation. V and J are TRBV19 and TRBJ2-1; perhaps TRBD1 as D (5 bases). The CDR3 is 13 amino acids. Trimming stripped 1 base from V and 6 bases from J, with 7 bases between. The germline V gene has CDR1 LNHDA and CDR2 SQIVND (reference sequence). The DNA for the CDR3 is TGTGCCAGTAGTATAGCAGGGCCCAATGAGCAGTTCTTC. As protein: CASSIAGPNEQFF.

The chain is built from TRBV2 and TRBJ2-5, with TRBD1 as a possible D gene (5 bases). The CDR3 runs to 17 residues. Between the trimmed V and J ends, which lost 0 bases and 5 bases, there was a span of 19 bases. Germline assignment: CDR1 SNHLY and CDR2 FYNNEI. The DNA for the CDR3 is TGTGCCAGCAGTGAAGCATACCCAGGACAAGGGCAGGAGACCCAGTACTTC. Amino acids: CASSEAYPGQGQETQYF.

V gene TRBV5-1 combines with J gene TRBJ1-1, with TRBD1 identical over 7 bases. This CDR3 is built from 20 residues. CDR1 is SGHRS and CDR2 is YFSETQ in the germline V gene. J lost 6 bases, V lost 4 bases, and 27 bases had no gene match. The CDR3 sequence is CASSLPEGTETVFAGPEAFF. CDR3 DNA: TGCGCCAGCAGCCTCCCCGAGGGGACAGAGACAGTTTTTGCCGGCCCTGAAGCTTTCTTT.

The gene calls are TRBV28 and TRBJ2-7; perhaps D is TRBD1 or TRBD2 (5 bases each). Trimming shortened V by 9 bases and J by 3 bases, and 12 bases separated the two germline ends. The CDR3 covers 12 residues. Germline V CDR1 and CDR2: MDHEN, SYDVKM. CDR3 sequence reads: CASTRDGYEQYF. As DNA, the CDR3 is TGTGCCAGTACCCGGGACGGCTACGAGCAGTACTTC. The complete variable domain, with remaining parts taken from reference TRBV28 and TRBJ2-7, reads DVKVTQSSRYLVKRTGEKVFLECVQDMDHENMFWYRQDPGLGLRLIYFSYDVKMKEKGDIPEGYSVSREKKERFSLILESASTNQTSMYLCASTRDGYEQYFGPGTRLTVT.

This clone came up once. The chain carries TRBV11-2 and TRBJ2-3; 8 bases align to TRBD2. Unmatched junction bases numbered 7, after V lost 3 bases and J lost 5 bases. The V gene's germline CDR1 is SGHAT and CDR2 FQNNGV. The CDR3 extends over 15 amino acids. The CDR3 spells CASSFKRGGKDTQYF. CDR3 nucleotide sequence: TGTGCCAGCAGCTTCAAACGGGGGGGCAAAGATACGCAGTATTTT.

The rearrangement links TRBV6-5 to TRBJ1-2; D remains ambiguous. V lost 0 bases to trimming and J lost 6 bases, with 8 bases between them. The CDR3 spans 13 residues. CDR1 and CDR2 from the germline V gene are MNHEY and SVGAGI. The CDR3 coding sequence is TGTGCCAGCAGTTACTCAGGGAAAGATGGCTACACCTTC. This translates into CASSYSGKDGYTF.

As to this clone: One junction end does not reproduce the germline sequence, and a read error may be involved. The chain links TRBV5-4 to TRBJ2-6, with 9 bases identical to TRBD1. The CDR3 has 16 amino acids. Looked up from germline, CDR1 is SGHNT and CDR2 is YYREEE (reference sequence). CDR3 residues: CASTLDRGFGANVLTF. CDR3 DNA: TGTGCCAGCACCTTGGACAGGGGTTTTGGGGCCAACGTCCTGACTTTC.

V and J are TRBV28 and TRBJ2-1; 7 nucleotides align to TRBD2. Trimming removed 6 bases from V and 4 bases from J; junction bases left unmatched: 9. Germline CDR1 MDHEN, CDR2 SYDVKM. This CDR3 has 15 residues. The chain's CDR3 is CASRPTSETYNEQFF. CDR3 nucleotides: TGTGCCAGCAGACCTACTAGCGAAACTTACAATGAGCAGTTCTTC.

This chain joins TRBV2 and TRBJ1-5, with D possibly TRBD1 on 6 matching bases. The V end was cut by 7 bases, the J end by 5 bases, with 15 bases between. Per germline, CDR1 SNHLY and CDR2 FYNNEI. This CDR3 is built from 14 residues. In DNA form, the CDR3 reads TGTGCCAGCACCGCCACAGGGACGGATCAGCCCCAGCATTTT. Protein product: CASTATGTDQPQHF.

CDR3 DNA: TGTGCCAGCAGCAACCTAGATTATGGCACAGATACGCAGTATTTT. Translating it yields CASSNLDYGTDTQYF. The chain carries TRBV5-4 and TRBJ2-3, with D hard to call. The germline V gene has CDR1 SGHNT and CDR2 YYREEE (reference sequence). The CDR3 contains 15 residues. Trimming removed 4 bases from V and 1 base from J, with 13 bases in between.

Here the CDR3 DNA reads TGTGCCAGCTCATCTCCGGGACAGGACTCTGGAAACACCATATATTTT. This gives the protein CASSSPGQDSGNTIYF. The rearrangement joins TRBV18 to TRBJ1-3, with 8 nucleotides matching TRBD1. The CDR3 has 16 residues. The germline gives CDR1 KGHSH, CDR2 LQKENI. With 5 bases clipped from V and 0 bases from J, the junction kept 6 bases outside the gene matches.

This chain connects TRBV3-1 (or the pseudogene TRBV3-2) to TRBJ1-1; 7 bases align to TRBD1. The germline CDR1 and CDR2 sequences are LGHDT and YNNKEL (reference sequence). The J segment lost 1 base and the V segment lost 8 bases, leaving 7 bases of the junction unmatched. The CDR3 totals 14 residues. The CDR3 sequence: CASRGTGANTEAFF. For the CDR3, the DNA is TGTGCCAGCCGCGGAACAGGGGCGAACACTGAAGCTTTCTTT.

The rearrangement joins TRBV19 to TRBJ2-2, with D perhaps matching TRBD2 (6 bases). V lost 6 bases, J lost 1 base, and 9 bases lay in between. From germline, CDR1 is LNHDA and CDR2 SQIVND (reference sequence). This CDR3 contains 14 residues. Written as DNA, the CDR3 is TGTGCCAGTAGGAGACTAGGGAACACCGGGGAGCTGTTTTTT. Its protein product is CASRRLGNTGELFF.

This chain links TRBV7-3 with TRBJ2-3, with D unresolved. The germline CDR1 and CDR2 sequences are SGHTA and FQGTGA. The ends were cut back, 5 bases at V and 8 bases at J, with 17 bases in the middle. There are 14 residues in the CDR3. CDR3 protein: CASSPPGQAFTQYF. Here the CDR3 DNA reads TGTGCCAGCAGCCCCCCGGGTCAGGCTTTTACGCAGTATTTT.

This sequence joins TRBV12-5 and TRBJ2-3, with 7 bases identical to TRBD1. The germline gives CDR1 LGHNT, CDR2 FRNRAP. The CDR3 consists of 15 residues. V shed 6 bases and J 1 base; nucleotides not matched to a gene: 7. DNA of the CDR3: TGTGCTAGTGGGCTAGACAGGGTTGGCACAGATACGCAGTATTTT. Its translation is CASGLDRVGTDTQYF.

The chain couples TRBV30 to TRBJ2-3, with TRBD2 identical over 11 bases. Germline trimming cut 7 bases from V and 6 bases from J; bases unmatched to any gene: 6. CDR1 is GTSNPN and CDR2 is SVGIG in the germline V gene (reference sequence). The CDR3 sequence is 13 residues long. For the CDR3, the DNA is TGTGCCTTAACTAGCGGGGGTTTGGATACGCAGTATTTT. Protein product: CALTSGGLDTQYF.

To note about this clone: This sample also contains other DNA sequences that code for the same CDR3. J is TRBJ1-1 and V is TRBV10-3; D remains unclear. Between the trimmed V and J ends, which lost 2 bases and 1 base, there was a span of 8 bases. Germline CDR1 reads ENHRY; CDR2 reads SYGVKD. The CDR3 contains 14 residues. This CDR3 reads CAISEDRGNTEAFF. CDR3 DNA: TGTGCCATCAGTGAGGATCGCGGGAACACTGAAGCTTTCTTT.

CDR3 residues: CASSVFSGLANTGELFF. CDR3 bases: TGTGCCAGCAGCGTATTCTCGGGCCTGGCGAACACCGGGGAGCTGTTTTTT. The chain has TRBV9 and TRBJ2-2, with D uncertain. V lost 1 base and J 0 bases, leaving 13 bases between the germline ends. Germline V gene sequence: CDR1 SGDLS, CDR2 YYNGEE. The CDR3 consists of 17 residues.

The genes are TRBV3-1 (or the pseudogene TRBV3-2) and TRBJ2-3; 8 bases align to TRBD2. The CDR3 is 13 residues long. Germline assignment: CDR1 LGHDT and CDR2 YNNKEL (reference sequence). The ends lost 0 bases at V and 13 bases at J; junction bases unmatched: 6. The DNA for the CDR3 is TGTGCCAGCAGCCAAGACGGGGGGACTAGTGAGTATTTT. Protein: CASSQDGGTSEYF.

The chain combines TRBV5-5 with TRBJ1-1; unclear D gene. Germline CDR1 is SGHKS and CDR2 is YYEKEE (reference sequence). Trimming shortened V by 1 base and J by 1 base, and 5 bases separated the two germline ends. The CDR3 spans 13 residues. CDR3 residues: CASSLPGNTEAFF. CDR3 nucleotides: TGTGCCAGCAGCTTGCCGGGGAACACTGAAGCTTTCTTT.

This chain connects TRBV7-7 to TRBJ2-7; D is unclear. The V end was cut by 2 bases, the J end by 3 bases, with 8 bases between. The CDR3 spans 13 residues. The germline V gene encodes CDR1 SSHAT and CDR2 FNYEAQ (reference sequence). DNA for the CDR3: TGTGCCAGCAGCTTAAGTCCAGACTACGAGCAGTACTTC. Protein product: CASSLSPDYEQYF.

The rearrangement links TRBV6-5 to TRBJ1-6, with 7 positions matching TRBD1. There are 15 residues in the CDR3. Germline V gene data show CDR1 as MNHEY and CDR2 as SVGAGI. V shed 6 bases and J 5 bases; nucleotides not matched to a gene: 7. CDR3 sequence: CASSGRQGNNSPLHF. The CDR3 coding sequence is TGTGCCAGCAGCGGGAGACAGGGTAATAATTCACCCCTCCACTTT.

This sequence joins TRBV4-1 and TRBJ2-7; D is ambiguous. V lost 3 bases and J 7 bases, leaving 22 bases between the germline ends. Per germline, CDR1 MGHRA and CDR2 YSYEKL. The CDR3 extends over 16 amino acids. The CDR3 region is CASSHAASWASSEQYF. CDR3 nucleotides: TGCGCCAGCAGCCACGCGGCAAGTTGGGCCTCTAGTGAGCAGTACTTC.

The chain has TRBV28 and TRBJ1-2; TRBD1 is a possible D gene (6 bases). Germline V CDR1 and CDR2: MDHEN, SYDVKM. The germline V and J ends were trimmed by 7 bases and 0 bases, with 12 bases remaining between them. This CDR3 region has 14 residues. In DNA, the CDR3 is TGTGCCAGCATGGGGGCGGGAGCTAACTATGGCTACACCTTC. Encoded protein: CASMGAGANYGYTF.

V is TRBV5-1 and J is TRBJ1-4; D might be TRBD1 (6 bases). Per the germline V gene, CDR1 is SGHRS and CDR2 is YFSETQ. Trimming pared 1 base from V and 6 bases from J, leaving 13 bases between. This CDR3 comprises 15 residues. Written as DNA, the CDR3 is TGCGCCAGCAGCTTGACCGGCAGGGGTGATGAAAAACTGTTTTTT. It is translated as CASSLTGRGDEKLFF.

The chain joins TRBV19 to TRBJ1-1; 9 nucleotides line up with TRBD1. The germline V gene has CDR1 LNHDA and CDR2 SQIVND (reference sequence). V gave up 4 bases and J gave up 5 bases; unmatched junction bases: 5. CDR3 size: 14 residues. This chain's CDR3 is CASSSGTGWTEAFF. The CDR3 DNA reads as TGTGCCAGTAGTAGCGGGACAGGGTGGACTGAAGCTTTCTTT.

The chain joins TRBV7-9 to TRBJ2-5; D ambiguous. This CDR3 is built from 14 residues. The V and J ends lost 1 base and 8 bases respectively, with 14 bases between them. Germline-derived CDR1 and CDR2 are SEHNR and FQNEAQ (reference sequence). The CDR3 DNA follows: TGTGCCAGCAGCTTAGGCGATTGGGAAGTAACCCAGTACTTC. This sequence encodes CASSLGDWEVTQYF.

J is TRBJ1-5 and V is TRBV5-1, with D possibly TRBD1 on 6 matching bases. Trimming shortened V by 4 bases and J by 4 bases, and 12 bases separated the two germline ends. Germline CDR1 reads SGHRS; CDR2 reads YFSETQ. This CDR3 contains 14 residues. Here the CDR3 reads CASSQGMGNQPQHF. The CDR3 nucleotides read TGCGCCAGCAGCCAGGGGATGGGAAATCAGCCCCAGCATTTT.

The rearrangement uses TRBV6-6 and TRBJ1-2; no firm D call. Deletions cut 5 bases from V and 6 bases from J, with 7 bases between. The CDR3 has 11 residues. In germline, CDR1 is MNHNY, CDR2 SVGAGI (reference sequence). The CDR3 spells CASSPLDGYTF. The CDR3 nucleotides are TGTGCCAGCAGTCCCTTGGATGGCTACACCTTC.